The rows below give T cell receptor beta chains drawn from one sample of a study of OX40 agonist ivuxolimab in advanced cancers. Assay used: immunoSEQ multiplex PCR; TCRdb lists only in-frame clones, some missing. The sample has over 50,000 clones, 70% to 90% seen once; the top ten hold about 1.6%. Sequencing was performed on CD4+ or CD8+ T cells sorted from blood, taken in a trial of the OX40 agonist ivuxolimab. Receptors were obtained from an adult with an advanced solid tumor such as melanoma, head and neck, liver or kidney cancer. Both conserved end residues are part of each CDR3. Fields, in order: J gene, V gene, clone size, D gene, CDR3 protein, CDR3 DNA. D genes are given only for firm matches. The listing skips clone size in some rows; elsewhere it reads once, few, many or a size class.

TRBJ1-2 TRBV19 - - CASSIGRMGAQSYGYTF TGTGCCAGTAGTATCGGCAGGATGGGGGCACAAAGCTATGGCTACACCTTC
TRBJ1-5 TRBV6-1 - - CASRERGGIYSNQPQHF TGTGCCAGCAGGGAACGGGGGGGGATTTATAGCAATCAGCCCCAGCATTTT
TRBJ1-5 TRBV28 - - CASTWAPFQPQHF TGTGCCAGCACCTGGGCCCCTTTTCAGCCCCAGCATTTT
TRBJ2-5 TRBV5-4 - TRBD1 CASSPDRPTETQYF TGTGCCAGCAGCCCGGACAGGCCAACGGAGACCCAGTACTTC
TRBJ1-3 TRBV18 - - CASSPPGLRSGNTIYF TGTGCCAGCTCACCACCGGGACTGCGCTCTGGAAACACCATATATTTT
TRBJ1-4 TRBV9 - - CASSVVGREGEKLFF TGTGCCAGCAGCGTAGTTGGCAGGGAGGGAGAAAAACTGTTTTTT
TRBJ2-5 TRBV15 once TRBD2 CATSRDGLAGGGETQYF TGTGCCACCAGCAGAGACGGACTAGCGGGGGGAGGAGAGACCCAGTACTTC
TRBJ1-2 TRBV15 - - CATSREGGGYTF TGTGCCACCAGCAGAGAAGGGGGTGGCTACACCTTC
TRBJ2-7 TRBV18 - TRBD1 CASSPQGQGYEQYF TGTGCCAGCTCACCACAGGGACAGGGTTACGAGCAGTACTTC
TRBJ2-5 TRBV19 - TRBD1 CASSSGTVEKTQYF TGTGCCAGTAGTTCCGGGACAGTTGAAAAGACCCAGTACTTC
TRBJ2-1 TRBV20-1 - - CSAFREHEQFF TGCAGTGCTTTCAGGGAGCATGAGCAGTTCTTC
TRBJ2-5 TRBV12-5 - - CASGRFGGFRETQYF TGTGCTAGCGGAAGGTTTGGAGGGTTTAGGGAGACCCAGTACTTC
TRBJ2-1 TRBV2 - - CASNSDGSPYNEQFF TGTGCCAGCAATTCAGATGGCAGCCCCTACAATGAGCAGTTCTTC
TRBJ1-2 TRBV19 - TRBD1 CASSKTPRQGINGYTF TGTGCCAGTAGTAAAACCCCCCGACAGGGAATAAATGGCTACACCTTC
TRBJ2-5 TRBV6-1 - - CASSREETQYF TGTGCCAGCAGCAGGGAAGAGACCCAGTACTTC
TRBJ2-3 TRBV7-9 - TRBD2 CASSFLGEGRNTQYF TGTGCCAGCAGCTTCCTAGGGGAGGGCAGAAATACGCAGTATTTT
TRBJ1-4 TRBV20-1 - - CSATFNEKLFF TGCAGTGCGACCTTTAATGAAAAACTGTTTTTT
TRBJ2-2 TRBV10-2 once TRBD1 CASGTQGTGELFF TGCGCCAGCGGTACACAGGGGACCGGGGAGCTGTTTTTT
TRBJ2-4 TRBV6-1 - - CASSEGLTKNIQYF TGTGCCAGCAGTGAGGGGTTAACCAAAAACATTCAGTACTTC
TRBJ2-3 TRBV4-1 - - CASSHGIGGGTDTQYF TGCGCCAGCAGCCACGGAATCGGCGGGGGCACAGATACGCAGTATTTT
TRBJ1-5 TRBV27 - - CASSFYSGLDQPQHF TGTGCCAGCAGTTTTTACTCGGGGTTGGATCAGCCCCAGCATTTT
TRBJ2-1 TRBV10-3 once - CAISDFVGGGNEQFF TGTGCCATCAGTGATTTTGTGGGAGGGGGAAATGAGCAGTTCTTC
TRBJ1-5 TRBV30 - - CAWSVGVSNQPQHF TGTGCCTGGAGTGTAGGGGTTAGCAATCAGCCCCAGCATTTT
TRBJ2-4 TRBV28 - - CASSLVLTKNIQYF TGTGCCAGCAGTTTAGTTTTGACCAAAAACATTCAGTACTTC
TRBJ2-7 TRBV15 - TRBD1 CATSTGTGQRLSEQYF TGTGCCACCAGCACCGGGACAGGCCAAAGGTTGAGCGAGCAGTACTTC
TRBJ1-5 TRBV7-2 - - CASSSQGTGNQPQHF TGTGCCAGCAGCTCCCAGGGAACTGGCAATCAGCCCCAGCATTTT
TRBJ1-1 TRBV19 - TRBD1 CASSLRRGLSLNTEAFF TGTGCCAGTAGTCTCAGAAGGGGGCTCAGCTTGAACACTGAAGCTTTCTTT
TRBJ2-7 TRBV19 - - CASSMGGQGNEQYF TGTGCCAGTAGCATGGGGGGGCAGGGGAACGAGCAGTACTTC
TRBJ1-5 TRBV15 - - CATSRENDGDQPQHF TGTGCCACCAGCAGAGAAAATGACGGTGATCAGCCCCAGCATTTT
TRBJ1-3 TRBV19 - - CASQGFGNTIYF TGTGCCAGTCAAGGGTTTGGAAACACCATATATTTT
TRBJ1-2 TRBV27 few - CASRDTTNYGYTF TGTGCCAGCCGGGACACAACTAACTATGGCTACACCTTC
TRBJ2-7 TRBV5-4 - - CASSLGSIGDEQYF TGTGCCAGCAGCTTGGGTTCTATTGGGGACGAGCAGTACTTC
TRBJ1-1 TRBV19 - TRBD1 CASSMLDLRGSTEAFF TGTGCCAGTAGTATGTTGGACCTCAGGGGGAGCACTGAAGCTTTCTTT
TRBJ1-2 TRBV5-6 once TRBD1 CASSLRQGNYGYTF TGTGCCAGCAGCTTAAGACAGGGAAACTATGGCTACACCTTC
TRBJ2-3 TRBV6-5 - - CASRSRVRGTDTQYF TGTGCCAGCAGGTCCAGGGTGCGTGGCACAGATACGCAGTATTTT
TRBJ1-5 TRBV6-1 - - CASSEQPGQPQHF TGTGCCAGCAGTGAACAACCCGGACAGCCCCAGCATTTT
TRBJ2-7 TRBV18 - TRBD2 CASSTSAGGPYEQYF TGTGCCAGCTCAACATCAGCGGGAGGGCCTTACGAGCAGTACTTC
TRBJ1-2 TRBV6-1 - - CASTPWGGNGYTF TGTGCCAGCACTCCTTGGGGGGGCAATGGCTACACCTTC
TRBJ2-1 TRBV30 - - CAWSGTPYNEQFF TGTGCCTGGAGTGGGACTCCCTACAATGAGCAGTTCTTC
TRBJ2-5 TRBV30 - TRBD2 CAWSEPLAGRETQYF TGTGCCTGGAGCGAACCTCTAGCGGGGCGGGAGACCCAGTACTTC
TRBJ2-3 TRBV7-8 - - CASSPPRGDTQYF TGTGCCAGCAGCCCCCCCAGGGGAGATACGCAGTATTTT
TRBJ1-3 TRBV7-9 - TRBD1 CASSLAVAGGRNTIYF TGTGCCAGCAGCTTAGCGGTGGCAGGGGGGAGAAACACCATATATTTT
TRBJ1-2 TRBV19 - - CASSISGALGYGYTF TGTGCCAGTAGTATTTCAGGGGCGCTTGGCTATGGCTACACCTTC
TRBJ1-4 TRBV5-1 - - CASSLSPLRNEKLFF TGCGCCAGCAGCTTATCGCCCCTCCGAAATGAAAAACTGTTTTTT
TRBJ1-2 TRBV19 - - CASSIGRLPPNYGYTF TGTGCCAGTAGTATTGGCAGACTACCGCCTAACTATGGCTACACCTTC
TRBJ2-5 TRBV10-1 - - CASSEARGETQYF TGCGCCAGCAGTGAAGCGCGCGGAGAGACCCAGTACTTC
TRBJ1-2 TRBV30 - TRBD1 CAWSPTGDGYTF TGTGCCTGGAGCCCGACAGGGGACGGCTACACCTTC
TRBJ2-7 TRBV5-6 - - CASSIWDTPGGEQYF TGTGCCAGCAGCATCTGGGACACCCCTGGGGGCGAGCAGTACTTC
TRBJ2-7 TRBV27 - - CASSFRARPGLHEQYF TGTGCCAGCAGTTTCCGGGCCCGACCTGGGCTACACGAGCAGTACTTC
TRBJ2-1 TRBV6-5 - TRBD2 CASSGGRSYNEQFF TGTGCCAGCAGCGGGGGGAGGTCCTACAATGAGCAGTTCTTC
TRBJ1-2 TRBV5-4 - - CASSLGGPPGIGGYTF TGTGCCAGCAGCTTGGGGGGGCCCCCGGGAATAGGTGGCTACACCTTC
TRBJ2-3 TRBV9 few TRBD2 CASSPHILAGVKDTQYF TGTGCCAGCAGCCCCCATATTCTAGCGGGAGTTAAAGATACGCAGTATTTT
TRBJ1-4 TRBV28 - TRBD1 CASRDYRGVGEKLFF TGTGCCAGCAGGGACTACAGGGGAGTTGGCGAAAAACTGTTTTTT